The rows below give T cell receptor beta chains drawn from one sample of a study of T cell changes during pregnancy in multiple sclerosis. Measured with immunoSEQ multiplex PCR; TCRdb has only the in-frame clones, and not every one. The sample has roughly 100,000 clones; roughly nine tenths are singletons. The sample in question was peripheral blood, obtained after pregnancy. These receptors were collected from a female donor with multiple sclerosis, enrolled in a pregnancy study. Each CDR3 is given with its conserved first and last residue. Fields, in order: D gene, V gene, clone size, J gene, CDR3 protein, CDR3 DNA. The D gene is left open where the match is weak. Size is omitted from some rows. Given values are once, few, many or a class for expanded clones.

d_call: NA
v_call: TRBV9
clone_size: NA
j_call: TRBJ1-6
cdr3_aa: CASSVAWGERPLHF
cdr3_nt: TGTGCCAGCAGCGTAGCTTGGGGGGAGCGACCCCTCCACTTT

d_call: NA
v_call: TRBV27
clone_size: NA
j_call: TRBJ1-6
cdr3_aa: CASSASWASSYNSPLHF
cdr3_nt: TGTGCCAGCAGTGCTTCGTGGGCCAGCTCCTATAATTCACCCCTCCACTTT

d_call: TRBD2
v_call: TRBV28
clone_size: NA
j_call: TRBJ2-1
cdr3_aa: CASSWAASGTLGEQFF
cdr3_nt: TGTGCCAGCAGTTGGGCGGCTAGCGGGACCCTCGGTGAGCAGTTCTTC

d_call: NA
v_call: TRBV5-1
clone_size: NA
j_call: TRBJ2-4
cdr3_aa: CASSLGGGNIQYF
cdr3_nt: TGCGCCAGCAGCTTGGGGGGCGGCAACATTCAGTACTTC

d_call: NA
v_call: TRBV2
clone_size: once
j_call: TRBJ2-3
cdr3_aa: CASSDITDTQYF
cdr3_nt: TGTGCCAGCAGTGACATCACAGATACGCAGTATTTT

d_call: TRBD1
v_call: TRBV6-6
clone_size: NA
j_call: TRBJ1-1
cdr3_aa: CASRPGQSYTEAFF
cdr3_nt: TGTGCCAGCAGGCCGGGACAGTCCTACACTGAAGCTTTCTTT

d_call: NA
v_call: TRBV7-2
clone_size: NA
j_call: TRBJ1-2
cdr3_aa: CASSLVGTYYTF
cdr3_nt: TGTGCCAGCAGCTTAGTAGGGACATACTACACCTTC

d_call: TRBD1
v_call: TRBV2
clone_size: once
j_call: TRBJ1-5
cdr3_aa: CASQGVGQPQHF
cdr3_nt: TGTGCCAGCCAGGGGGTAGGACAGCCCCAGCATTTT

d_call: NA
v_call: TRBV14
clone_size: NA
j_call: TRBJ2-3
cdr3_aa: CASSAVVAVPSLTDTQYF
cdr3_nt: TGTGCCAGCAGCGCCGTAGTAGCGGTGCCCTCCCTCACAGATACGCAGTATTTT

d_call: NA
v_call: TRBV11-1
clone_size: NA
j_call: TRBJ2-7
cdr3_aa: CASSLEEGFSYEQYF
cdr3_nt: TGTGCCAGCAGCTTAGAAGAGGGCTTCTCCTACGAGCAGTACTTC

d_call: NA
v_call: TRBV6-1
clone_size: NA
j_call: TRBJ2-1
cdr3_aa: CASSEAPPPAAREQFF
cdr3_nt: TGTGCCAGCAGTGAAGCGCCTCCGCCCGCGGCGCGGGAGCAGTTCTTC

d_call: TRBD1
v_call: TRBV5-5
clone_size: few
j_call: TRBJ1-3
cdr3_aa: CASSLVSWTGTGNTIYF
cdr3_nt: TGTGCCAGCAGCTTGGTCTCCTGGACAGGGACTGGAAACACCATATATTTT

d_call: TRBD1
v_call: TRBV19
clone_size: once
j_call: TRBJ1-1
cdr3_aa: CASSIIGTGDTEAFF
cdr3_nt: TGTGCCAGTAGTATCATCGGGACAGGAGACACTGAAGCTTTCTTT

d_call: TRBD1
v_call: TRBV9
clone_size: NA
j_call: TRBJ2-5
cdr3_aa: CASSAGQGFPVETQYF
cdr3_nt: TGTGCCAGCAGCGCCGGACAGGGGTTCCCTGTCGAGACCCAGTACTTC

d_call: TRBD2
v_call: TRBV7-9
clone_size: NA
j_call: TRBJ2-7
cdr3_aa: CASSPPYAGVGSYEQYF
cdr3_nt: TGTGCCAGCAGCCCTCCCTACGCGGGAGTTGGGTCCTACGAGCAGTACTTC

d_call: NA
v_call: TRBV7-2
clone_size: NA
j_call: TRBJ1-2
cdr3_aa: CASSLELRGYTF
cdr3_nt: TGTGCCAGCAGCTTAGAACTTCGGGGCTACACCTTC

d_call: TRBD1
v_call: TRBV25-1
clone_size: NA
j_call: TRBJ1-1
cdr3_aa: CASSENQGARNTEAFF
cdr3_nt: TGTGCCAGCAGTGAAAACCAGGGGGCGAGGAACACTGAAGCTTTCTTT

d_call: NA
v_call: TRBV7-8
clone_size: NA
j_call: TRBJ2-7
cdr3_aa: CASSLARGEQYF
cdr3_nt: TGTGCCAGCAGCTTAGCGCGCGGGGAGCAGTACTTC

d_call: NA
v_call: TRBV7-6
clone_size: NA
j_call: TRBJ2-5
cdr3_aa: CASSPVLALETQYF
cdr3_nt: TGTGCCAGCAGCCCCGTGCTGGCATTAGAGACCCAGTACTTC

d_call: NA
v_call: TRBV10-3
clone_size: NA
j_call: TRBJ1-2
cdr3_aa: CAISEGAGANYGYTF
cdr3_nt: TGTGCCATCAGTGAAGGGGCAGGGGCTAACTATGGCTACACCTTC

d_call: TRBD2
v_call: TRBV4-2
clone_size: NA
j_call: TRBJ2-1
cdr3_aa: CASSHTSGGDNEQFF
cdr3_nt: TGTGCCAGCAGCCATACTAGCGGGGGGGACAATGAGCAGTTCTTC

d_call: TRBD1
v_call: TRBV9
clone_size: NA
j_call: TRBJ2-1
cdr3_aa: CASSPYPGQGNPNVNEQFF
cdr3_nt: TGTGCCAGCAGCCCCTACCCGGGACAGGGGAACCCAAATGTCAATGAGCAGTTCTTC

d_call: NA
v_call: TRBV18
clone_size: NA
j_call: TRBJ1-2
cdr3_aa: CASSPENSNYGYTF
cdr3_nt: TGTGCCAGCTCTCCAGAGAATTCTAACTATGGCTACACCTTC

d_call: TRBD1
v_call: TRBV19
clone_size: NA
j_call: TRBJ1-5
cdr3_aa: CASSMDRDWNQPQHF
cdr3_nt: TGTGCCAGTAGTATGGACAGGGATTGGAATCAGCCCCAGCATTTT

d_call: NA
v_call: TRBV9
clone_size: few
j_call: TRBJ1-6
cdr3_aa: CASSRPTTGNSPLHF
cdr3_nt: TGTGCCAGCAGCCGACCTACGACAGGAAATTCACCCCTCCACTTT

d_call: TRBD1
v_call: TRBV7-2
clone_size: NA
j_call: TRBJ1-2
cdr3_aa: CASSLLGQGYGYTF
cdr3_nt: TGTGCCAGCAGCTTGCTTGGACAGGGGTATGGCTACACCTTC

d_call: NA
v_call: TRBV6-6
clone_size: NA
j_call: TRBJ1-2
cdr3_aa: CASSYLDSNYGYTF
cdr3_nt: TGTGCCAGCAGTTACCTGGACAGTAACTATGGCTACACCTTC

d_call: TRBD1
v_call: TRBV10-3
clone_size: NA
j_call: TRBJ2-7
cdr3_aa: CAISEGQGVYEQYF
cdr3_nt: TGTGCCATCAGTGAGGGACAGGGTGTCTACGAGCAGTACTTC

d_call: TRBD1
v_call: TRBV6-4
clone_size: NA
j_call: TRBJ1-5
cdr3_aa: CASKQGIPITSQPQHF
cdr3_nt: TGTGCCAGCAAACAGGGGATACCAATTACGAGCCAGCCCCAGCATTTT

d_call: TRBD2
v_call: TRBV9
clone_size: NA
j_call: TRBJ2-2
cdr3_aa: CASSAPGLAGGTGELFF
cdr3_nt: TGTGCCAGCAGTGCCCCGGGACTAGCGGGAGGGACCGGGGAGCTGTTTTTT

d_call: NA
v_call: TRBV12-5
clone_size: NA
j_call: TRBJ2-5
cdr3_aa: CASGLPRGDSVGETQYF
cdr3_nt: TGTGCTAGTGGTTTGCCTAGAGGGGACTCGGTTGGAGAGACCCAGTACTTC

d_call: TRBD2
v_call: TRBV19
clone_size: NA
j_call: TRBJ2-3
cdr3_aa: CASSPGTRNTQYF
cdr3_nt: TGTGCCAGTAGCCCCGGGACTAGAAATACGCAGTATTTT

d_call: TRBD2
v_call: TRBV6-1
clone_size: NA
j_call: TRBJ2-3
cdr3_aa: CASRPGGGADTQYF
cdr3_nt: TGTGCCAGCAGGCCCGGGGGGGGTGCAGATACGCAGTATTTT

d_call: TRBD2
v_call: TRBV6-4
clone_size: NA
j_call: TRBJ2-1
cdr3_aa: CASSPSGNSYNEQFF
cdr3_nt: TGTGCCAGCAGTCCTAGCGGAAACTCCTACAATGAGCAGTTCTTC

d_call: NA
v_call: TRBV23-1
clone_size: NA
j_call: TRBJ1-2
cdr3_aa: CASSPHSPSMGYTF
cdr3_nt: TGCGCCAGCAGTCCTCACAGCCCGAGTATGGGCTACACCTTC